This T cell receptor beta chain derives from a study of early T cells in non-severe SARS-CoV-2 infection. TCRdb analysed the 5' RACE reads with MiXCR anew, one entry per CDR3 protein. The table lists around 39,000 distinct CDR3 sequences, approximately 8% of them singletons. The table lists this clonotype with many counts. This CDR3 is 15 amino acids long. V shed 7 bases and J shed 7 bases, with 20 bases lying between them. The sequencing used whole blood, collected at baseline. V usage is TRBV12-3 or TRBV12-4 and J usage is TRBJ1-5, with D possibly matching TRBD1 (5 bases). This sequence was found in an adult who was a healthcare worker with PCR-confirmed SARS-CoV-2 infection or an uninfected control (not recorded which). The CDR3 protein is CASTDSGMGGQPQHF. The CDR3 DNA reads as TGTGCCAGCACCGACTCAGGGATGGGCGGCCAGCCCCAGCATTTT.